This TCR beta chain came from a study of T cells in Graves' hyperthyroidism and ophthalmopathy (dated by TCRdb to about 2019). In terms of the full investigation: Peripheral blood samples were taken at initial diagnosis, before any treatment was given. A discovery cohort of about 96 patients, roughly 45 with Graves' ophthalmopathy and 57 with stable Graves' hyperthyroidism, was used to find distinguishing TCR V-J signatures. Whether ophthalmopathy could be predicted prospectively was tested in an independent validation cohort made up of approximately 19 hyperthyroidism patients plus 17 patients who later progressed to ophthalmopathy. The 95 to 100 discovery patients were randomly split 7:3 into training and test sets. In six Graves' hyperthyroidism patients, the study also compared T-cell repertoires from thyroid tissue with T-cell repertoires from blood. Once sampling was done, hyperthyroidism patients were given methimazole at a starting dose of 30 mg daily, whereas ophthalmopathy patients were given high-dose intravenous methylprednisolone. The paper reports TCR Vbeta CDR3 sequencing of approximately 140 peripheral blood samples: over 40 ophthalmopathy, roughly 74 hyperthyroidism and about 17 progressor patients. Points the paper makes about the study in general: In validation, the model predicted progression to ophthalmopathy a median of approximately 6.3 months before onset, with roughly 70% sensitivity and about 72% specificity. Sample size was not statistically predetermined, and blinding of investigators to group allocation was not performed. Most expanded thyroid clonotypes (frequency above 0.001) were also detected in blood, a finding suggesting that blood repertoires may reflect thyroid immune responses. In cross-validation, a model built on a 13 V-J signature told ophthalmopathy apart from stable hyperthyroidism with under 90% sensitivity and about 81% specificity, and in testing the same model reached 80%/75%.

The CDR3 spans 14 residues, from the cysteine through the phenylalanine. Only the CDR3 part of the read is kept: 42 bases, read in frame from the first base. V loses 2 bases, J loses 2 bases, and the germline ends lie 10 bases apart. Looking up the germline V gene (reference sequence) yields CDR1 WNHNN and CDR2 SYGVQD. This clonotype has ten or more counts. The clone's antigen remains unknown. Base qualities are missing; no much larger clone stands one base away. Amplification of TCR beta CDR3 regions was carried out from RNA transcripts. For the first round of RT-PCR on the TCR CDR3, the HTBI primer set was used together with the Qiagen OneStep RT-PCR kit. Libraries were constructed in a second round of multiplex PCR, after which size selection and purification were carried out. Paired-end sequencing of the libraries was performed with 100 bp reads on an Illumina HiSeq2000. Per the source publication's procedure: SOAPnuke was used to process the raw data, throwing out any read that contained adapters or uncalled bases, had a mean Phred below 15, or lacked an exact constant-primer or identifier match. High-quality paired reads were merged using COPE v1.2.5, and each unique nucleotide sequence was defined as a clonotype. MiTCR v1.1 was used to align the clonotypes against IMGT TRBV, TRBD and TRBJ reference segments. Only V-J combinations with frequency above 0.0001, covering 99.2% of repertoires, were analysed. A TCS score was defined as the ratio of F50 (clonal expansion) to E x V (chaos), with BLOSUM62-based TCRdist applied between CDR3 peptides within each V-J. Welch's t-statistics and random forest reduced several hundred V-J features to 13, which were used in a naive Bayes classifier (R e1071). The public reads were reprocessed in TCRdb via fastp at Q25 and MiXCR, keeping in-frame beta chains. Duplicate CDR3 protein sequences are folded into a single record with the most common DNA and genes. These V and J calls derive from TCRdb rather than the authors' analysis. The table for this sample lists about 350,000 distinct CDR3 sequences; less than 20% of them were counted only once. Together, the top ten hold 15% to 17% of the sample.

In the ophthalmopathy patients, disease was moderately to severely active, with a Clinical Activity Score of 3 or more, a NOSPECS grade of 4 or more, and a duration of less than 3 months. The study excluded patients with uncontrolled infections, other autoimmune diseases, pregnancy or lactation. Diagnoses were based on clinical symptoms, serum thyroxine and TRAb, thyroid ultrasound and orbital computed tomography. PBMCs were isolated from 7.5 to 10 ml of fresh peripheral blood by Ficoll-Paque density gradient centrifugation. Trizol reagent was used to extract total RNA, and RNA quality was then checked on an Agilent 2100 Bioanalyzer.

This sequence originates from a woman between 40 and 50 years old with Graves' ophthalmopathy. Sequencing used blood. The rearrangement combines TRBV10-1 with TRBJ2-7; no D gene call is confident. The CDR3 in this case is CASSEGRAPYEQYF. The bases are TGCGCCAGCAGTGAGGGAAGGGCACCCTACGAGCAGTACTTC.